The present TCR beta chain was sequenced within a study of graft-versus-host responses after intestinal transplantation. Study-level results: Detected in recipient marrow were GvH clones, some of which were first observed in ileum or blood. Early after transplant, HvG clones declined as circulating GvH clones peaked.

On this clone itself: Its antigen is currently unknown.

The J segment lost 5 bases and the V segment lost 4 bases, leaving 8 bases of the junction unmatched. The CDR3 has 15 residues. CDR1 and CDR2 from the germline V gene are SGHTA and FQGNSA. Profiled with immunoSEQ multiplex PCR; TCRdb holds only in-frame clones, not every one. The sample lists some 36,000 clones; roughly 95% were seen once. The sequence was obtained from a human donor who was the organ donor for an intestinal transplant. The chain carries TRBV7-2 and TRBJ2-5, with 9 bases lining up with TRBD1. Sequenced material: unstimulated CD4+ T cells sorted from spleen or lymph node cells, taken before transplant. The chain's CDR3 is CASSSGTGRMETQYF. The CDR3 DNA reads as TGTGCCAGCAGCTCCGGGACAGGGAGGATGGAGACCCAGTACTTC. Full variable domain (outside the CDR3, taken from reference TRBV7-2 and TRBJ2-5): GAGVSQSPSNKVTEKGKDVELRCDPISGHTALYWYRQSLGQGLEFLIYFQGNSAPDKSGLPSDRFSAERTGGSVSTLTIQRTQQEDSAVYLCASSSGTGRMETQYFGPGTRLLVL.